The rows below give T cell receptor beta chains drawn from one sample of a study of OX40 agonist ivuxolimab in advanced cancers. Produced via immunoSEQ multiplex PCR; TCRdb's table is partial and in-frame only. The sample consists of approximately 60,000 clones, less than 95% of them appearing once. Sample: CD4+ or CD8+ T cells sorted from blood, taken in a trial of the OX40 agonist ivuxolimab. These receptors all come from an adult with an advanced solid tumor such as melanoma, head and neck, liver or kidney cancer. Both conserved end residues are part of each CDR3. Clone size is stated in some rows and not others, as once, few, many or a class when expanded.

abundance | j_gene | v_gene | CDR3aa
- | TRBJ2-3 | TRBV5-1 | CASSLGQGGTDTQYF
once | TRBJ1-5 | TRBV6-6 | CASRAQGAGQPQHF
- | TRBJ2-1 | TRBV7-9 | CASRPDGGAYNEQFF
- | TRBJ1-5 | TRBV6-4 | CASSKTGGDQPQHF
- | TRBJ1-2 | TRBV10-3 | CAIRGAYGYTF
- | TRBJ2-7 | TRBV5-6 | CASSLLAGDDKQYF
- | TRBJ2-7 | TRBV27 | CASTHRAGYEQYF
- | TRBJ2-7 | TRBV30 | CAWSVSWRSYYEQYF
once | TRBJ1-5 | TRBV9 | CASSVAGGNQPQHF
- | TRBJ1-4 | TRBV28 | CASSFLQGAEKLFF
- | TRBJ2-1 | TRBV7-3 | CASSPSAGGYNEQFF
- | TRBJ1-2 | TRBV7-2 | CASSPGRVHYGYTF
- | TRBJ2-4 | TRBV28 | CASRPGQGAGNIQYF
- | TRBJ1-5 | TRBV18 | CASSPGTAGEPQHF
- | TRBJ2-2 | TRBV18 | CASSPDSTGELFF
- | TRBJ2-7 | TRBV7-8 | CASSSLALGYEQYF
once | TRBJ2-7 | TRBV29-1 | CSVQGAYEQYF
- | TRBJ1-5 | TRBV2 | CASSEDRVNQPQHF
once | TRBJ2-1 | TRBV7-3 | CASSRATVGNEQFF
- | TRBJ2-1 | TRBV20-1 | CSAMGGEQFF
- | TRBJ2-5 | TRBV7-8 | CASSRDRPKETQYF
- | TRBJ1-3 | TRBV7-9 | CASRSGGASGNTIYF
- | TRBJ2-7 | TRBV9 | CASSPRGGQGVGEQYF
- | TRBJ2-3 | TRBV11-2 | CASSLDQTDTQYF
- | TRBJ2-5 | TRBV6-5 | CASSPLRVETQYF
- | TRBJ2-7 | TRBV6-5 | CASSYSAPTVYEQYF
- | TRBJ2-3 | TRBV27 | CASNQGGLNTDTQYF